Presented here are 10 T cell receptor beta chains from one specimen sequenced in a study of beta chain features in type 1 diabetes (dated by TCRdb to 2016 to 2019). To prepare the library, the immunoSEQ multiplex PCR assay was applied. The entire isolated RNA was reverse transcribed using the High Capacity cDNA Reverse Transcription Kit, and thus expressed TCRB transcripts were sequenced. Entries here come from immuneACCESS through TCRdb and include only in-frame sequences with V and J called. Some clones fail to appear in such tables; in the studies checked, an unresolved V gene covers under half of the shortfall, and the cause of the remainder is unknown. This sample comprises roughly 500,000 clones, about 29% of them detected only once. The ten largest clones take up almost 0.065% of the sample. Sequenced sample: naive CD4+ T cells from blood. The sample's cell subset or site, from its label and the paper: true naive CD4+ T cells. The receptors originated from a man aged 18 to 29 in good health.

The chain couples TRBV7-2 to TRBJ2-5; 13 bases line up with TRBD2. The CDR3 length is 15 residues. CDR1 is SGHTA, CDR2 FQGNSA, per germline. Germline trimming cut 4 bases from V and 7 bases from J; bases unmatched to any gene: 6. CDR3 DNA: TGTGCCAGCAGCTCTAGGACTAGCGGGAGCGGGACCCAGTACTTC. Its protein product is CASSSRTSGSGTQYF.

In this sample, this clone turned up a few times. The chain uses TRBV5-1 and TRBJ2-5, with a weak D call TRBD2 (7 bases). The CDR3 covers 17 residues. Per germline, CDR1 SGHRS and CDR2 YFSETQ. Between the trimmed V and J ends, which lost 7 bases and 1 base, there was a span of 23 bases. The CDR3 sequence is CASERGTGTTFQETQYF. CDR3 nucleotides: TGCGCCAGCGAGCGGGGAACCGGGACAACGTTCCAAGAGACCCAGTACTTC.

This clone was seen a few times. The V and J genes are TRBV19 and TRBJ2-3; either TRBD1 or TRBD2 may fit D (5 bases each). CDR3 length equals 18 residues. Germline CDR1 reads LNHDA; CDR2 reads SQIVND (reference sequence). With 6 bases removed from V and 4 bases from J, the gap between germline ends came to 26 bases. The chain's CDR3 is CASRDAGSYRQRADTQYF. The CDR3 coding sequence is TGTGCCAGTAGGGACGCAGGGAGTTACCGACAACGCGCAGATACGCAGTATTTT. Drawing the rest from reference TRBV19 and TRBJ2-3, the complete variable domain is DGGITQSPKYLFRKEGQNVTLSCEQNLNHDAMYWYRQDPGQGLRLIYYSQIVNDFQKGDIAEGYSVSREKKESFPLTVTSAQKNPTAFYLCASRDAGSYRQRADTQYFGPGTRLTVL.

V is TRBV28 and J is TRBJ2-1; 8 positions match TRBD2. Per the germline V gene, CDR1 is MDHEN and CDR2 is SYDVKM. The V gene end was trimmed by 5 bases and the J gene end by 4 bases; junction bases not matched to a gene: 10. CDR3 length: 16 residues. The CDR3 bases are TGTGCCAGCAGTCCTCGACTAGCGAGGATATACAATGAGCAGTTCTTC. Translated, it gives CASSPRLARIYNEQFF.

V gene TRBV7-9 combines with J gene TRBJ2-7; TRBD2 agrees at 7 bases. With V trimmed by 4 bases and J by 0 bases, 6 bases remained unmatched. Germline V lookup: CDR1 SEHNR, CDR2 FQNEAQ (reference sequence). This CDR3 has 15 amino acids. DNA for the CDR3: TGTGCCAGCAGCTCCTCTAGCGGTAGCTCCTACGAGCAGTACTTC. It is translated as CASSSSSGSSYEQYF. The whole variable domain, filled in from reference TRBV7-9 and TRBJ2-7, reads DTGVSQNPRHKITKRGQNVTFRCDPISEHNRLYWYRQTLGQGPEFLTYFQNEAQLEKSRLLSDRFSAERPKGSFSTLEIQRTEQGDSAMYLCASSSSSGSSYEQYFGPGTRLTVT.

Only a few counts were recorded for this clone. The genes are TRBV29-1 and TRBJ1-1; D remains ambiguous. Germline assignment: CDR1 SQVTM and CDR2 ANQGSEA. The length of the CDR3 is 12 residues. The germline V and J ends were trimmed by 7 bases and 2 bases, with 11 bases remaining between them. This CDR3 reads CSAEKGNTEAFF. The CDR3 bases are TGCAGCGCTGAGAAGGGTAACACTGAAGCTTTCTTT. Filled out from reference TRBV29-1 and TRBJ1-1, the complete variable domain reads SAVISQKPSRDICQRGTSLTIQCQVDSQVTMMFWYRQQPGQSLTLIATANQGSEATYESGFVIDKFPISRPNLTFSTLTVSNMSPEDSSIYLCSAEKGNTEAFFGQGTRLTVV.

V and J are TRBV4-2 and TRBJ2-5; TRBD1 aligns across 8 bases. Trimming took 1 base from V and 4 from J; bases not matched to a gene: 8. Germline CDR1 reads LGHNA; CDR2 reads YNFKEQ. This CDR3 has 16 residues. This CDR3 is CASSQVPYRGAETQYF. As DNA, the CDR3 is TGTGCCAGCAGCCAAGTCCCGTACAGGGGGGCAGAGACCCAGTACTTC.

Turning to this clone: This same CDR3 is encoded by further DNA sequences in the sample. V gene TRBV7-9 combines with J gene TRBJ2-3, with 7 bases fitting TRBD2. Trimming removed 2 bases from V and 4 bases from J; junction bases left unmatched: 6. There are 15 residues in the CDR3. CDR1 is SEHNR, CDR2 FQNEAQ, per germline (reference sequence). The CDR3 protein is CASSLRLAESDTQYF. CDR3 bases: TGTGCCAGCAGCTTAAGGCTAGCGGAATCAGATACGCAGTATTTT.

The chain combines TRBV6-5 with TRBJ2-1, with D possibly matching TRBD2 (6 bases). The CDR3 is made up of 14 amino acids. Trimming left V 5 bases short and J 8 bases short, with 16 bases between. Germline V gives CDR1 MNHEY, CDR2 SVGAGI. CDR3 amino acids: CASSTAWRGDEQFF. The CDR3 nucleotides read TGTGCCAGCAGTACTGCCTGGAGGGGCGATGAGCAGTTCTTC.

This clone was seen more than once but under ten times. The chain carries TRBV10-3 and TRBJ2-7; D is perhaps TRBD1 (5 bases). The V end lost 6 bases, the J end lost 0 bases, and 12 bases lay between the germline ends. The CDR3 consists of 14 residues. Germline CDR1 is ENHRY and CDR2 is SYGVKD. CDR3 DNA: TGTGCCATCAGCAGGGCATTGGGCTCCTACGAGCAGTACTTC. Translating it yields CAISRALGSYEQYF.